These 28 T cell receptor beta chains were sequenced from one sample in a study of cytomegalovirus exposure and HLA in healthy donors. Profiling relied on immunoSEQ multiplex PCR, and the TCRdb table lists in-frame clones only, not all of them. The profile shows roughly 250,000 clones, around 87% of them singletons. Specimen: PBMCs. Receptor source: a man aged 18 to 30 in good health and CMV-seronegative.

This chain joins TRBV30 and TRBJ2-7; 9 bases match TRBD2. The CDR3 consists of 14 residues. Germline CDR1 reads GTSNPN; CDR2 reads SVGIG (reference sequence). The J segment lost 6 bases and the V segment lost 2 bases, leaving 8 bases of the junction unmatched. The CDR3 DNA is TGTGCCTGGAGTCTCGATAGCGGGAGTGTCGAGCAGTACTTC. It codes for CAWSLDSGSVEQYF.

The V call is TRBV4-1, the J call TRBJ2-7, with TRBD1 identical over 7 bases. Looked up from germline, CDR1 is MGHRA and CDR2 is YSYEKL. Losses at the gene ends were 3 bases for V and 3 bases for J; bases not matched to a gene: 2. The CDR3 covers 13 residues. CDR3 DNA sequence: TGCGCCAGCAGCCATCGGGACAGCTACGAGCAGTACTTC. Translated: CASSHRDSYEQYF.

The V call is TRBV30, the J call TRBJ2-1, with 7 bases lining up with TRBD2. In germline, CDR1 is GTSNPN, CDR2 SVGIG (reference sequence). This CDR3 region has 13 residues. Losses at the gene ends were 0 bases for V and 8 bases for J; bases not matched to a gene: 4. CDR3 amino acids: CAWSVRGVHEQFF. The CDR3 bases are TGTGCCTGGAGTGTACGGGGGGTTCATGAGCAGTTCTTC. The variable domain in full, with the rest retrieved from reference TRBV30 and TRBJ2-1, is SQTIHQWPATLVQPVGSPLSLECTVEGTSNPNLYWYRQAAGRGLQLLFYSVGIGQISSEVPQNLSASRPQDRQFILSSKKLLLSDSGFYLCAWSVRGVHEQFFGPGTRLTVL.

This sequence joins TRBV5-6 and TRBJ2-7; 12 bases fit TRBD1. This CDR3 is built from 13 residues. V shed 7 bases and J 5 bases; nucleotides not matched to a gene: 4. The germline V gene encodes CDR1 SGHDT and CDR2 YYEEEE. CDR3 sequence: CASRGQGAHEQYF. DNA for the CDR3: TGTGCCAGCCGGGGACAGGGGGCCCACGAGCAGTACTTC.

V usage is TRBV29-1 and J usage is TRBJ1-2; no definite D call. CDR1 and CDR2 from the germline V gene are SQVTM and ANQGSEA. The CDR3 length is 12 residues. The V end was cut by 7 bases, the J end by 8 bases, with 17 bases between. The CDR3 sequence is CSGGLRAEGYTF. As DNA, the CDR3 is TGCAGCGGAGGTCTGCGGGCGGAAGGCTACACCTTC.

This clone was counted between two and nine times. CDR3 protein: CASSPDRRQGYTF. DNA of the CDR3: TGTGCCAGCTCACCGGACAGGCGGCAGGGCTACACCTTC. The genes are TRBV18 and TRBJ1-2; 7 bases match TRBD1. V lost 3 bases, J lost 8 bases, and 6 bases stayed unmatched. This CDR3 is 13 amino acids long. Looked up from germline, CDR1 is KGHSH and CDR2 is LQKENI.

This clone appeared a few times. The V and J genes are TRBV30 and TRBJ2-3; unclear D gene. Germline V gene data show CDR1 as GTSNPN and CDR2 as SVGIG (reference sequence). V gave up 3 bases and J gave up 4 bases, with 2 bases separating them. There are 10 residues in the CDR3. DNA for the CDR3: TGTGCCTGGAGCGCAGATACGCAGTATTTT. It translates to CAWSADTQYF.

This clone was recorded once. V and J are TRBV30 and TRBJ2-5; the match to TRBD1 covers 9 bases. Germline CDR1 GTSNPN, CDR2 SVGIG (reference sequence). CDR3 length equals 12 residues. The ends lost 8 bases at V and 5 bases at J; junction bases unmatched: 6. In DNA form, the CDR3 reads TGTGCCGGGGACAGGGATTTGGAGACCCAGTACTTC. This translates into CAGDRDLETQYF.

V gene TRBV4-2 combines with J gene TRBJ1-1; weak D call: TRBD1 (6 bases). Germline CDR1 reads LGHNA; CDR2 reads YNFKEQ. The CDR3 spans 15 residues. V lost 0 bases and J 8 bases, leaving 16 bases between the germline ends. DNA for the CDR3: TGTGCCAGCAGCCAAGAGGTGGCAGGGGCTAGGGAAGCTTTCTTT. It specifies CASSQEVAGAREAFF.

The chain has TRBV10-3 and TRBJ2-7, with D possibly being TRBD1 (6 bases). CDR3 size: 13 residues. The V end lost 0 bases, the J end lost 12 bases, and 15 bases lay between the germline ends. Germline CDR1 is ENHRY and CDR2 is SYGVKD. CDR3 sequence reads: CAISESGGPSLYF. In DNA form, the CDR3 reads TGTGCCATCAGTGAGTCTGGGGGCCCTTCCCTGTACTTC.

This chain links TRBV5-4 with TRBJ2-7; TRBD2 matches at 14 bases. Germline-derived CDR1 and CDR2 are SGHNT and YYREEE (reference sequence). Losses at the gene ends were 3 bases for V and 7 bases for J; bases not matched to a gene: 3. CDR3 length: 14 residues. The CDR3: CASSSGLAGEEQYF. DNA of the CDR3: TGTGCCAGCAGCTCGGGACTAGCGGGAGAGGAGCAGTACTTC.

V gene TRBV5-1 combines with J gene TRBJ2-7; 8 positions agree with TRBD2. The CDR3 is 14 amino acids. Germline CDR1 reads SGHRS; CDR2 reads YFSETQ. V gave up 2 bases and J gave up 5 bases; unmatched junction bases: 6. This CDR3 is CASSFRGGQNEQYF. CDR3 DNA: TGCGCCAGCAGCTTCCGGGGGGGCCAGAACGAGCAGTACTTC.

The chain links TRBV5-1 to TRBJ2-7, with D unclear. The CDR3 is 12 residues long. Trimming removed 0 bases at V and 5 bases at J, with 6 bases between. The germline V gene has CDR1 SGHRS and CDR2 YFSETQ. CDR3: CASSLAGNEQYF. In DNA form, the CDR3 reads TGCGCCAGCAGCTTGGCAGGAAACGAGCAGTACTTC.

The rearrangement uses TRBV5-1 and TRBJ1-2; the match to TRBD1 covers 8 bases. The CDR3 loop spans 16 amino acids. In germline, CDR1 is SGHRS, CDR2 YFSETQ. The ends lost 4 bases at V and 4 bases at J; junction bases unmatched: 12. CDR3 loop: CASSPGGATGVYGYTF. The CDR3 coding sequence is TGCGCCAGCAGCCCCGGAGGGGCGACAGGGGTCTATGGCTACACCTTC.

This chain links TRBV29-1 with TRBJ1-1, with D maybe TRBD1 (5 bases). The length of the CDR3 is 12 residues. V dropped 4 bases and J dropped 6 bases, with 12 bases sitting between them. Germline V gives CDR1 SQVTM, CDR2 ANQGSEA. The CDR3 DNA follows: TGCAGCGTTGTAGGGGCGCGTGCTGAAGCTTTCTTT. Protein product: CSVVGARAEAFF.

V is TRBV6-5 and J is TRBJ2-1; 9 bases align to TRBD2. V gave up 0 bases and J gave up 14 bases; unmatched junction bases: 5. Per the germline V gene, CDR1 is MNHEY and CDR2 is SVGAGI. This CDR3 contains 13 residues. CDR3 coding DNA: TGTGCCAGCAGTTACTCGGCGGGAGGGCCTAAGTTCTTC. Its translation is CASSYSAGGPKFF.

The V call is TRBV2, the J call TRBJ1-6, with 9 bases fitting TRBD1. CDR3 length: 13 amino acids. CDR1 SNHLY and CDR2 FYNNEI come from the germline V gene. J gave up 8 bases and V 9 bases, and 5 bases lay outside the gene matches. CDR3 bases: TGTGCCAGTAACCGGGACAGGGATTCACCCCTCCACTTT. Its translation is CASNRDRDSPLHF.

The V and J genes are TRBV27 and TRBJ1-1; 7 nucleotides align to TRBD1. The CDR3 is 12 residues long. Germline V lookup: CDR1 MNHEY, CDR2 SMNVEV (reference sequence). V lost 8 bases to trimming and J lost 10 bases; unmatched junction nucleotides: 10. The CDR3 nucleotides are TGTGCCAGCGGGGAGACAGGGTGGGTAGCTTTCTTT. Translating gives CASGETGWVAFF.

V and J are TRBV5-1 and TRBJ2-1, with TRBD2 as a possible D gene (6 bases). This CDR3 has 14 amino acids. Germline V CDR1 and CDR2: SGHRS, YFSETQ. V was clipped by 4 bases and J by 5 bases, with 13 bases between them. The CDR3 region has the DNA TGCGCCAGCAGCCCCGGGAGCCAGAACAATGAGCAGTTCTTC. Translated: CASSPGSQNNEQFF.

V and J are TRBV4-3 and TRBJ2-2; weak D call: TRBD2 (6 bases). This CDR3 is built from 14 residues. In germline, CDR1 is LGHNA, CDR2 YSLEER. The V end lost 4 bases, the J end lost 6 bases, and 12 bases lay between the germline ends. The CDR3 region is CASSRRTGAGELFF. The DNA for the CDR3 is TGCGCCAGCAGCCGCAGAACGGGGGCCGGGGAGCTGTTTTTT.

V is TRBV27 and J is TRBJ1-1; tentatively, D is TRBD1 (5 bases). CDR1 MNHEY and CDR2 SMNVEV come from the germline V gene (reference sequence). Trimming pared 4 bases from V and 0 bases from J, leaving 15 bases between. The CDR3 totals 16 residues. Here the CDR3 reads CASSSLTRQMNTEAFF. The CDR3 DNA follows: TGTGCCAGCAGTTCCTTGACACGACAGATGAACACTGAAGCTTTCTTT.

This chain links TRBV5-4 with TRBJ2-1, with 10 bases identical to TRBD2. From germline, CDR1 is SGHNT and CDR2 YYREEE (reference sequence). The CDR3 consists of 15 residues. V lost 4 bases to trimming and J lost 5 bases; unmatched junction nucleotides: 6. The CDR3, as DNA: TGTGCCAGCAGCCCGACCGGGACTAGCGACAATGAGCAGTTCTTC. Translation gives CASSPTGTSDNEQFF.

V and J are TRBV2 and TRBJ1-5; TRBD1 might be the D (5 bases). From germline, CDR1 is SNHLY and CDR2 FYNNEI. Trimming pared 6 bases from V and 4 bases from J, leaving 13 bases between. The CDR3 loop spans 14 amino acids. The CDR3 nucleotides are TGTGCCAGCAGCGATATGACAGAAAATCAGCCCCAGCATTTT. This sequence encodes CASSDMTENQPQHF.

The chain couples TRBV11-3 to TRBJ2-7; D might be TRBD1 (5 bases). Trimming removed 2 bases at V and 9 bases at J, with 14 bases between. Germline CDR1 and CDR2: SGHNT and YENEEA. The CDR3 is 13 residues long. CDR3 in DNA: TGTGCCAGCAGCTTAACACGCACAGGTACGCAGTACTTC. It yields the protein CASSLTRTGTQYF.

This CDR3 is CASSKAGGPSSYEQYF. CDR3 DNA: TGTGCCAGCAGTAAGGCGGGAGGGCCCTCTTCCTACGAGCAGTACTTC. The chain couples TRBV7-9 to TRBJ2-7, with 9 bases that match TRBD2. J lost 1 base, V lost 6 bases, and 10 bases had no gene match. CDR3 length equals 16 residues. The germline CDR1 and CDR2 sequences are SEHNR and FQNEAQ (reference sequence). The full variable domain, its missing parts supplied by reference TRBV7-9 and TRBJ2-7, is DTGVSQNPRHKITKRGQNVTFRCDPISEHNRLYWYRQTLGQGPEFLTYFQNEAQLEKSRLLSDRFSAERPKGSFSTLEIQRTEQGDSAMYLCASSKAGGPSSYEQYFGPGTRLTVT.

The chain uses TRBV28 and TRBJ2-3; 7 bases agree with TRBD2. Germline-derived CDR1 and CDR2 are MDHEN and SYDVKM. This CDR3 spans 15 amino acids. With 7 bases clipped from V and 5 bases from J, the junction kept 12 bases outside the gene matches. The CDR3 nucleotides read TGTGCCAGCACCGGACTGGCGGGAGTGGTAGATACGCAGTATTTT. Protein: CASTGLAGVVDTQYF.

The chain uses TRBV27 and TRBJ1-6; D perhaps matches TRBD1 (5 bases). The V end was cut by 1 base, the J end by 6 bases, with 10 bases between. The CDR3 length is 15 residues. Germline V CDR1 and CDR2: MNHEY, SMNVEV (reference sequence). The CDR3 is CASSLLGGGNSPLHF. CDR3 DNA: TGTGCCAGCAGTTTATTGGGCGGGGGTAATTCACCCCTCCACTTT.

The chain joins TRBV14 to TRBJ1-1; D call uncertain. Germline V lookup: CDR1 SGHDN, CDR2 FVKESK. Trimming stripped 5 bases from V and 6 bases from J, with 13 bases between. The CDR3 covers 13 residues. Written as DNA, the CDR3 is TGTGCCAGCAGCTTGTCGCCGGGGTCTGAAGCTTTCTTT. This encodes CASSLSPGSEAFF.